This T cell receptor (beta chain) stems from a study of beta chain features in type 1 diabetes. This clone was counted between two and nine times. What it binds is unknown. One end of the junction varies from germline; a read error may be responsible. Expressed TCRB transcripts got sequenced, as all isolated RNA was reverse transcribed. It was found that naive, central memory and regulatory T cell samples averaged about 3.57 million reads. Sequenced by immunoSEQ multiplex PCR; TCRdb stores in-frame clones only, minus some. Of 810,000 or so clones listed, 15% to 20% are singletons. Blood was collected once per donor into heparin, averaging about 0.12 L. This CDR3 is built from 14 residues. Germline CDR1 reads MNHEY; CDR2 reads SVGAGI. Study-level points and caveats: For patients, the naive, central memory and Treg TCRB repertoires appeared more alike than for healthy donors.

The TCR sequence derives from a woman aged 18-30 years in good health. The source material was naive CD4+ T cells from blood. The chain has TRBV6-5 and TRBJ2-7; TRBD1 is a possible D gene (5 bases). CDR3 nucleotide sequence: TGTGCCATCAGTGCCAGGGAAGGCTCCTACGAGCAGTACTTC. As protein: CAISAREGSYEQYF.